The rows below give T cell receptor beta chains drawn from one sample of a study of PD-1 blockade in classical Hodgkin lymphoma. The data were produced by immunoSEQ multiplex PCR, yet TCRdb's version contains in-frame clones alone and is incomplete. Among roughly 15,000 clones listed, 65% to 85% were seen once. Sequencing used peripheral blood mononuclear cells (PBMCs), obtained before the fourth cycle of nivolumab. Every receptor here comes from a human donor with classical Hodgkin lymphoma. Each CDR3 is given with its conserved first and last residue. D genes are given only for firm matches. Only part of the rows carry a size: once, few, many, or a class if the clone is expanded.

TGTGCCAGCAGCGACGAGGGACAGGGGAGGACTGAAGCTTTCTTT | CASSDEGQGRTEAFF | . | TRBD1 | TRBJ1-1 | TRBV9
TGCAGCGTTGGCATATCCTACGAGCAGTACTTC | CSVGISYEQYF | . | . | TRBJ2-7 | TRBV29-1
TGTGCCAGCACCTTCGGGGGACAGGTTCCCTTGGGGGGCTACACCTTC | CASTFGGQVPLGGYTF | . | TRBD1 | TRBJ1-2 | TRBV28
TGTGCCAGCTCACGTGGACAGGGGACAGTCTCTGGAAACACCATATATTTT | CASSRGQGTVSGNTIYF | . | TRBD1 | TRBJ1-3 | TRBV18
TGTGCCAGCAGCGTAGCCTGGAGCACTGAAGCTTTCTTT | CASSVAWSTEAFF | few | . | TRBJ1-1 | TRBV9
TGTGCCAGCAGTGACTCGGGCGGGGGGGGATACAATGAGCAGTTCTTC | CASSDSGGGGYNEQFF | . | TRBD2 | TRBJ2-1 | TRBV6-4
TGTGCCTGGAGCGGGTGGGCAGCTTCAGCAACTAATGAAAAACTGTTTTTT | CAWSGWAASATNEKLFF | . | . | TRBJ1-4 | TRBV30
TGCGCCAGCAGCTACGGACTAGCGGGGAGCTCCTACGAGCAGTACTTC | CASSYGLAGSSYEQYF | . | TRBD2 | TRBJ2-7 | TRBV5-1
TGTGCCAGCAGCCAGGTCGGCGGGCCGGCGTTCTATAATTCACCCCTCCACTTT | CASSQVGGPAFYNSPLHF | . | . | TRBJ1-6 | TRBV14
TGTGCCAGCAGACCCTCAGGGGACAGGGAAGAGACCCAGTACTTC | CASRPSGDREETQYF | . | TRBD1 | TRBJ2-5 | TRBV27
TGTGCCACCTCGTTCCAGGGGTCCTACGAGCAGTACTTC | CATSFQGSYEQYF | . | . | TRBJ2-7 | TRBV5-6
TGTGCCAGCAGAAGGGAAAGCTATAGCAATCAGCCCCAGCATTTT | CASRRESYSNQPQHF | few | . | TRBJ1-5 | TRBV28
TGTGCCAGCACTTCACAGGGGGCTGAAGCTTTCTTT | CASTSQGAEAFF | . | TRBD1 | TRBJ1-1 | TRBV2
TGTGCCAGCAGCCAAGCCTGGACAGGGGACATGAACACTGAAGCTTTCTTT | CASSQAWTGDMNTEAFF | once | TRBD1 | TRBJ1-1 | TRBV4-2
TGTGCCAGCAGCTATCCGACAGGGTTTCACGAGCAGTACTTC | CASSYPTGFHEQYF | few | TRBD1 | TRBJ2-7 | TRBV5-3
TGTGCCAGCAGCTTCCCAGCAGGTCCCACTGAAGCTTTCTTT | CASSFPAGPTEAFF | . | . | TRBJ1-1 | TRBV7-9
TGCGCCAGCAGCTTGGCCGGGGAAGGCGAAAAACTGTTTTTT | CASSLAGEGEKLFF | large | . | TRBJ1-4 | TRBV5-1
TGTGCCAGCAGCTTACAAGAGGGGTTCGACAATGAGCAGTTCTTC | CASSLQEGFDNEQFF | . | . | TRBJ2-1 | TRBV7-2
TGTGCCAGCAGTCCCGCCGGGGTAGCCAAAAACATTCAGTACTTC | CASSPAGVAKNIQYF | . | . | TRBJ2-4 | TRBV2
TGTGCCAGCAGTTACAGGGGCGAGGCAGATACGCAGTATTTT | CASSYRGEADTQYF | . | . | TRBJ2-3 | TRBV6-6
TGTGCCAGCAGCTTAAGCCCCTCTGTAGGCTCCTACGAGCAGTACTTC | CASSLSPSVGSYEQYF | . | . | TRBJ2-7 | TRBV7-3
TGCGCCAGCAGTGCAGGGGTCATGAACACTGAAGCTTTCTTT | CASSAGVMNTEAFF | . | . | TRBJ1-1 | TRBV10-1
TGTGCCAGCAGTTTCGCATACGGGGCTCTCGGAAATGAGCAGTTCTTC | CASSFAYGALGNEQFF | few | . | TRBJ2-1 | TRBV28
TGCGCCAGCAGCCAAGGGGGGGAAAACACTGAAGCTTTCTTT | CASSQGGENTEAFF | . | . | TRBJ1-1 | TRBV4-3
TGTGCCAGCTCACCGGGGGTGAGCTCCTACGAGCAGTACTTC | CASSPGVSSYEQYF | once | . | TRBJ2-7 | TRBV18
TGTGCCAGCAGCCCTACCGAGGGCAGTGGGGAGCAGTTCTTC | CASSPTEGSGEQFF | . | . | TRBJ2-1 | TRBV7-9
TGCGCCAGCAGCCAACGGACAGGGAGAGAGCAGTACTTC | CASSQRTGREQYF | . | TRBD1 | TRBJ2-7 | TRBV4-3
TGTGCCAGCAGCCCGTCCGGGAGAGGAAACACCATATATTTT | CASSPSGRGNTIYF | few | . | TRBJ1-3 | TRBV12-1
TGCGCCAGCAGCCAAGATTGGCAGGGGGCGTCAGGGGAGCTGTTTTTT | CASSQDWQGASGELFF | . | TRBD1 | TRBJ2-2 | TRBV4-3
TGTGCCAGCAGCCCCGGGACCTCAGTTTCATCTTCCGGGGAGCTGTTTTTT | CASSPGTSVSSSGELFF | once | . | TRBJ2-2 | TRBV5-6
TGTGCCAGCAGTTACCCTATTCACTCCTACGAGCAGTACTTC | CASSYPIHSYEQYF | . | . | TRBJ2-7 | TRBV6-6
TGCGCCAGCAGCCAATTTACTTTTTATGGACTACACTTT | CASSQFTFYGLHF | . | . | TRBJ1-6 | TRBV4-1
TGTGCCAGCTCCCCTGTCGGAAGCTCCTATAATTCACCCCTCCACTTT | CASSPVGSSYNSPLHF | . | . | TRBJ1-6 | TRBV18
TGTGCCAGCACCTCAGGACCCAAAAGCTCCTACGAGCAGTACTTC | CASTSGPKSSYEQYF | once | . | TRBJ2-7 | TRBV28
TGTGCCATCAGCGGTATCTACAATGAGCAGTTCTTC | CAISGIYNEQFF | . | . | TRBJ2-1 | TRBV10-3
TGTGCCATCAGTGCCTCAGGGTCATTCGAGCAGTACTTC | CAISASGSFEQYF | . | . | TRBJ2-7 | TRBV10-3
TGTGCCAGCAGCTTAAGCTTGGGGGAAGATGGCAATCAGCCCCAGCATTTT | CASSLSLGEDGNQPQHF | once | . | TRBJ1-5 | TRBV7-2
TGTGCCATCAGTGAGTCGTGGGAGCAGTACTTC | CAISESWEQYF | . | . | TRBJ2-7 | TRBV10-3
TGTGCCAGCAGCTCCGGGACATATCAGCCCCAGCATTTT | CASSSGTYQPQHF | . | . | TRBJ1-5 | TRBV11-2
TGTGCCAGCAGCTCGGTTAGGACAGGGGCTGGAAACACCATATATTTT | CASSSVRTGAGNTIYF | once | TRBD1 | TRBJ1-3 | TRBV5-6
TGTGCCAGCAGCTTAGACTGGGACGCCTCGGCCGTTGAGCAGTTCTTC | CASSLDWDASAVEQFF | . | . | TRBJ2-1 | TRBV28